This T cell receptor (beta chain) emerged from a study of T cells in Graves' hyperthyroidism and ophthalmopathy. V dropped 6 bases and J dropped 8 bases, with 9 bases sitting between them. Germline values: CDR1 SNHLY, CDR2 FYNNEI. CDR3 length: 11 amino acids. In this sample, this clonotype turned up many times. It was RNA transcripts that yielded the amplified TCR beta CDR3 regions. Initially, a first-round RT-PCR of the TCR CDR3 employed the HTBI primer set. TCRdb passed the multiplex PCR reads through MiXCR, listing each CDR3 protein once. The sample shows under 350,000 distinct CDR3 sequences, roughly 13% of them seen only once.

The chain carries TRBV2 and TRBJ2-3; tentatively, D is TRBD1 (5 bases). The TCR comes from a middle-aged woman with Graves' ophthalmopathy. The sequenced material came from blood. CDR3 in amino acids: CASRGLGTQYF. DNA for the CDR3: TGTGCCAGCAGGGGGCTGGGTACGCAGTATTTT.